Sequencing of this T cell receptor beta chain was carried out in a study of CD8+CD57+ T cells in acquired aplastic anemia. Study observations and caveats: Patients and healthy controls showed no significant CD8+ Simpson's diversity difference. Both patients and controls carried the same twenty-nine CD8+ CDR3 sequences.

Genomic DNA templated the TCR beta VDJ and CDR3 profiling. TCRdb redid the calling of the reads with MiXCR, one entry per CDR3 protein. The sample includes under 200,000 distinct CDR3 sequences, roughly 48% of them seen just once. All patients picked for sequencing had shown, by flow cytometry, an expansion of CD8+CD57+ cells. Severe acquired aplastic anemia was present in all patients. At the time of blood sampling, patients had not yet received any therapy. From germline, CDR1 is WSHSY and CDR2 SAAADI. V gave up 3 bases and J gave up 10 bases, with 13 bases separating them. The CDR3 length is 14 residues. A word on this clonotype: Its antigen is currently unknown.

The clonotype was recovered from a human donor with aplastic anemia. Sequencing was carried out using sorted CD4+, CD8+, or CD8+CD57+ T cells (not recorded which) from PBMCs. The genes are TRBV10-2 and TRBJ1-6; D unresolved. CDR3 nucleotides: TGCGCCAGCAGTGACACCCGAATCGGGTCACCCCTCCACTTT. This translates into CASSDTRIGSPLHF.